The T cell receptor (beta chain) under discussion was sequenced for a study of T cells in Graves' hyperthyroidism and ophthalmopathy. Across the whole study: The blood sample was taken at first diagnosis, before treatment began. Overall study findings and caveats: A 13 V-J model separated ophthalmopathy from stable hyperthyroidism.

The source material, RNA transcripts, was used to amplify TCR beta CDR3 regions. The HTBI primer set drove a first-round RT-PCR of the TCR CDR3. TCRdb processed the multiplex PCR reads anew with MiXCR; each CDR3 protein has one entry. The data contain over 700,000 distinct CDR3 sequences, approximately 40% of them singletons. If no ophthalmopathy progression occurred within 18 months, Graves' hyperthyroidism was stable. Uncontrolled infection, other autoimmune disease, pregnancy or lactation led to exclusion. This clonotype appeared a few times. As yet, its antigen is unknown. CDR1 is SGDLS and CDR2 is YYNGEE in the germline V gene. This CDR3 contains 15 residues. The ends were cut back, 3 bases at V and 4 bases at J, with 14 bases in the middle.

The chain couples TRBV9 to TRBJ1-5, with D unresolved. The receptor comes from a man younger than 35 with Graves' hyperthyroidism. The specimen was blood. CDR3 DNA: TGTGCCAGCAGCGCGCAGGCGGGCGGAAATCAGCCCCAGCATTTT. Encoded protein: CASSAQAGGNQPQHF. Full variable domain (rest looked up from reference TRBV9 and TRBJ1-5): DSGVTQTPKHLITATGQRVTLRCSPRSGDLSVYWYQQSLDQGLQFLIQYYNGEERAKGNILERFSAQQFPDLHSELNLSSLELGDSALYFCASSAQAGGNQPQHFGDGTRLSIL.